This entry lists 10 T cell receptor beta chains sequenced from one sample in a study of blood T cell repertoires in COVID-19. Data came from immunoSEQ multiplex PCR; TCRdb stores just in-frame clones and leaves some out. The sample yields 250,000 or so clones, around 84% seen once. Sequenced: PBMCs or T cells enriched from blood (not recorded which). Receptor source: a woman between 50 and 59 years old who had recovered from COVID-19.

The chain combines TRBV4-1 with TRBJ2-7; no reliable D call. The CDR3 has 13 amino acids. The germline gives CDR1 MGHRA, CDR2 YSYEKL. V lost 4 bases and J 4 bases, leaving 11 bases between the germline ends. CDR3 coding DNA: TGCGCCAGCAGCCTGGAAATGCGGTACGAGCAGTACTTC. The encoded protein is CASSLEMRYEQYF.

This rearrangement joins TRBV27 to TRBJ2-1; tentative D call: TRBD1 (6 bases). Trimming took off 5 bases at V and 9 bases at J, with 23 bases between the two ends. The CDR3 runs to 16 residues. Germline loops: CDR1 MNHEY, CDR2 SMNVEV (reference sequence). Here the CDR3 reads CASSPIKGRGRGEQFF. CDR3 DNA: TGTGCCAGCAGTCCAATTAAGGGCAGGGGCCGGGGTGAGCAGTTCTTC.

J is TRBJ2-7 and V is TRBV30; weak D call: TRBD1 (6 bases). Germline CDR1 GTSNPN, CDR2 SVGIG (reference sequence). The ends were cut back, 2 bases at V and 7 bases at J, with 9 bases in the middle. The CDR3 has 11 residues. DNA for the CDR3: TGTGCCTGGAGTTCAGGGACAGAGCAGTACTTC. Encoded protein: CAWSSGTEQYF.

This clone is a singleton in its sample. This rearrangement joins TRBV2 to TRBJ1-5; no clear D. The germline CDR1 and CDR2 sequences are SNHLY and FYNNEI. The CDR3 runs 15 residues. V was clipped by 6 bases and J by 4 bases, with 16 bases between them. The CDR3 bases are TGTGCCAGCAGGCCTTCCGGGAACCTTAATCAGCCCCAGCATTTT. This sequence encodes CASRPSGNLNQPQHF.

This chain joins TRBV19 and TRBJ1-5, with D perhaps matching TRBD1 (5 bases). CDR1 is LNHDA and CDR2 is SQIVND in the germline V gene (reference sequence). The V and J ends lost 5 bases and 3 bases respectively, with 11 bases between them. The CDR3 is 14 amino acids. CDR3 amino acids: CASSLSRDNQPQHF. The CDR3 bases are TGTGCCAGTAGTCTATCCAGGGACAATCAGCCCCAGCATTTT.

The rearrangement joins TRBV6-5 to TRBJ1-2; D not certain. Germline CDR1 reads MNHEY; CDR2 reads SVGAGI. V was shortened by 8 bases and J by 1 base, with 14 bases between the two germline ends. The CDR3 is 14 residues long. CDR3 loop: CASLRLGVNYGYTF. The CDR3 DNA is TGTGCCAGCCTGAGATTGGGCGTTAACTATGGCTACACCTTC.

This chain uses TRBV2 with TRBJ2-2; TRBD2 matches 7 bases. V dropped 7 bases and J dropped 1; count of bases not matched to a gene: 12. CDR1 is SNHLY and CDR2 is FYNNEI in the germline V gene. This CDR3 contains 17 residues. CDR3 DNA: TGTGCCAGCAACGCTCCTGCGGGAGAGGTGAACACCGGGGAGCTGTTTTTT. Its translation: CASNAPAGEVNTGELFF.

The chain employs TRBV30 and TRBJ1-4; the match to TRBD1 covers 8 bases. The CDR3 is 14 amino acids. Per germline, CDR1 GTSNPN and CDR2 SVGIG (reference sequence). Trimming took 2 bases from V and 7 from J; bases not matched to a gene: 6. The CDR3 region has the DNA TGTGCCTGGAGTCCAGGGGGCGCGGGTGAAAAACTGTTTTTT. Protein product: CAWSPGGAGEKLFF. Full variable domain (outside the CDR3, taken from reference TRBV30 and TRBJ1-4): SQTIHQWPATLVQPVGSPLSLECTVEGTSNPNLYWYRQAAGRGLQLLFYSVGIGQISSEVPQNLSASRPQDRQFILSSKKLLLSDSGFYLCAWSPGGAGEKLFFGSGTQLSVL.

The rearrangement joins TRBV9 to TRBJ2-1; 8 bases are a match to TRBD2. The V gene's germline CDR1 is SGDLS and CDR2 YYNGEE. The CDR3 has 15 residues. V lost 1 base and J lost 7; bases outside the gene matches: 7. The CDR3 DNA follows: TGTGCCAGCAGCGTAACCGAGCGGGAGTCAAATGAGCAGTTCTTC. It is translated as CASSVTERESNEQFF.

The rearrangement uses TRBV10-2 and TRBJ2-3; TRBD2 agrees at 13 bases. The trim removed 8 bases at V and 1 base at J, leaving 0 bases unmatched. The CDR3 is 14 amino acids. Germline values: CDR1 WSHSY, CDR2 SAAADI. CDR3 sequence (DNA): TGCGCCAGCGGACTAGCGGGAGGCACAGATACGCAGTATTTT. It codes for CASGLAGGTDTQYF.